These T cell receptor beta chains were read from a single sample in a study of T cell repertoires in cytomegalovirus infection. TCRdb ran MiXCR on the reads and lists one entry per CDR3 protein. There are around 330,000 distinct CDR3 sequences in the sample; around a sixth occur only once, and around 12% lies in the top ten. Sequenced input: PBMCs. Every receptor here comes from a human donor in good health (CMV status not recorded). Some clones in this sample may be carry-over from other donors' samples. Each CDR3 is given with its conserved first and last residue. Only part of the rows carry a size: once, few, many, or a class if the clone is expanded.

j_call v_call clone_size cdr3_aa
TRBJ2-7 TRBV2 . CASLKERVTYEQYF
TRBJ2-2 TRBV7-9 . CASSLLGGTGELFF
TRBJ2-7 TRBV5-1 . CASSLGLAPRGTYEQYF
TRBJ1-1 TRBV9 . CASSVGVSARMNTEAFF
TRBJ2-1 TRBV6-5 few CASTRGGGPNEQFF
TRBJ1-5 TRBV7-2 many CASSPQGGSNQPQHF
TRBJ1-5 TRBV18 few CASSPLGDEGNQPQHF
TRBJ1-2 TRBV7-2 few CASSRWDSKINYGYTF
TRBJ2-6 TRBV23-1 few CASSHRDTSRGANVLTF
TRBJ1-3 TRBV28 few CASSYAKSSSGNTIYF
TRBJ2-5 TRBV4-2 few CASSQDESGETQYF
TRBJ2-1 TRBV7-3 few CASSSETIHNEQFF
TRBJ1-5 TRBV7-8 many CASSLVARTGSNQPQHF
TRBJ1-2 TRBV7-2 many CASSLGGGGAPLGYTF
TRBJ2-7 TRBV27 few CASSLEDGAVGEQYF
TRBJ2-5 TRBV6-1 few CASGFGAGVRETQYF
TRBJ2-7 TRBV6-5 . CASSQDRAYEQYF
TRBJ2-1 TRBV10-3 many CAISGSSQGGRFYNEQFF
TRBJ1-6 TRBV6-6 . CASSQGDLQVGALHF
TRBJ2-2 TRBV7-2 . CASRRQGAPGELFF
TRBJ1-2 TRBV29-1 . CSVPGPLNGYTF
TRBJ2-1 TRBV4-3 few CASSQGSAGGGYEQFF
TRBJ2-7 TRBV2 few CASSGAGGLQEQYF